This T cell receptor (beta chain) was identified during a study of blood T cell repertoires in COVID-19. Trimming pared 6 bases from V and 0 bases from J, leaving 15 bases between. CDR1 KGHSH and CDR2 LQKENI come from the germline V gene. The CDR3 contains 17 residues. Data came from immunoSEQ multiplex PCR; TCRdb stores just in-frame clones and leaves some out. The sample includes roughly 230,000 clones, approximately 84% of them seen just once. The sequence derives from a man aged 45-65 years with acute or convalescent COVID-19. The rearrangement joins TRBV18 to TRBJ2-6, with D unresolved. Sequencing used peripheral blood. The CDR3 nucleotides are TGTGCCAGCTCCCGGTTCATGTTGAGCTCTGGGGCCAACGTCCTGACTTTC. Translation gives CASSRFMLSSGANVLTF.